This TCR beta chain emerged from a study of human T cells and chemical hapten exposure. Germline V CDR1 and CDR2: MGHDK, SYGVNS. The CDR3 has 12 residues. Indicated time point: patch test 1, 2 weeks after DPC sensitization. As to treatment: therapeutic diphenylcyclopropenone sensitization with weekly scalp DPC. Concerning this clonotype: Mismatch with germline at one junction end may stem from a read error.

TCRdb passed the RACE reads through MiXCR, listing each CDR3 protein once. This sample has some 380,000 distinct CDR3 sequences; more than 4.5% occur once, and the top ten carry 2% to 2.5%. The genes are TRBV25-1 and TRBJ2-1, with D possibly being TRBD2 (5 bases). The receptor was derived from a woman in her fifties or sixties with alopecia areata. Some clones in this sample may be carry-over from other donors' samples. Sequencing used whole blood, obtained in connection with sensitization to the hapten diphenylcyclopropenone (DPC). The chain's CDR3 is CASSPNWESRVF. The CDR3 DNA is TGTGCCAGCAGCCCCAACTGGGAGTCTAGGGTCTTC.